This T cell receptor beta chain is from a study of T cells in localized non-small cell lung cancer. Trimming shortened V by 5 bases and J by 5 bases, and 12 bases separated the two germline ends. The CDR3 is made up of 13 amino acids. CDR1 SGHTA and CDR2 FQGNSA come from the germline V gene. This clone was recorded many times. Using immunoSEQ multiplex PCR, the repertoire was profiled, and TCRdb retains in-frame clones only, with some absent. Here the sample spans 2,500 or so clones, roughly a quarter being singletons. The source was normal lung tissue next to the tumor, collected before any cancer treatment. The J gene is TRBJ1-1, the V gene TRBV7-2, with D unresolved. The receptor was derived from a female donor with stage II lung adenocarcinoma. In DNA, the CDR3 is TGTGCCAGCAGCCAAACAACGGAGACTGAAGCTTTCTTT. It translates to CASSQTTETEAFF.